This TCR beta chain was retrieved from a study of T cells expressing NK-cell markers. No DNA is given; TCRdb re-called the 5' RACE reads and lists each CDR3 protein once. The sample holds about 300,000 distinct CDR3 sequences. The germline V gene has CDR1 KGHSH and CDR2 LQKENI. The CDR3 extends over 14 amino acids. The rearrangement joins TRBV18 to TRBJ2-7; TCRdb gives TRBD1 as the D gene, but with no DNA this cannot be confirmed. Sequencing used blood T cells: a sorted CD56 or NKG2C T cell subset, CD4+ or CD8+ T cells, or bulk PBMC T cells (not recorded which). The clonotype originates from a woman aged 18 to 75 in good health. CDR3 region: CASSAGITGDEQYF.